Below are 21 T cell receptor beta chains sequenced from a single sample in a study of identical twins. MiXCR, run by TCRdb on the 5' RACE reads, gives a single entry per CDR3 protein. Here the sample spans about 690,000 distinct CDR3 sequences, over 5% being singletons. The source material was naive T cells sorted from blood. These receptor sequences come from a man aged 18 to 30 in good health.

This chain uses TRBV11-2 with TRBJ2-7; 7 bases fit TRBD1. J gave up 6 bases and V 5 bases, and 10 bases lay outside the gene matches. In germline, CDR1 is SGHAT, CDR2 FQNNGV. CDR3 length: 14 residues. CDR3 protein: CASSPTDRDSEQYV. CDR3 bases: TGTGCCAGCAGCCCCACAGACAGGGATAGCGAGCAGTACGTC.

The table lists this clonotype with many counts. This chain uses TRBV10-3 with TRBJ2-1; no reliable D call. The CDR3 is 15 amino acids. V lost 6 bases to trimming and J lost 6 bases, with 18 bases between them. Germline V gene lookup returns CDR1 ENHRY and CDR2 SYGVKD. CDR3 DNA: TGTGCCATCAGGGCCGAATGGAACTCCATCAATGAGCAGTTCTTC. Its translation: CAIRAEWNSINEQFF.

The table lists this clonotype with many counts. CDR3 amino acids: CASSEYKAGRSYEQFF. CDR3 DNA: TGTGCCAGCAGTGAATATAAGGCGGGACGGTCATATGAGCAGTTCTTC. This rearrangement joins TRBV25-1 to TRBJ2-1; TRBD2 is a possible D gene (6 bases). V lost 0 bases and J 8 bases, leaving 17 bases between the germline ends. The CDR3 has 16 residues. CDR1 MGHDK and CDR2 SYGVNS come from the germline V gene.

This clonotype appeared a few times. V usage is TRBV10-1 and J usage is TRBJ2-5; D gene ambiguous. The CDR3 totals 13 residues. Trimming took off 0 bases at V and 5 bases at J, with 7 bases between the two ends. Germline V gives CDR1 WNHNN, CDR2 SYGVQD (reference sequence). The CDR3: CASSESTRETQYF. In DNA form, the CDR3 reads TGCGCCAGCAGTGAGTCGACTCGGGAGACCCAGTACTTC.

This clonotype was detected ten times or more. The chain links TRBV7-8 to TRBJ2-7; 7 bases are shared with TRBD1. Germline loops: CDR1 SGHVS, CDR2 FQNEAQ. CDR3 length equals 15 residues. J gave up 6 bases and V 2 bases, and 10 bases lay outside the gene matches. Here the CDR3 DNA reads TGTGCCAGCAGCTTATATCAGGGGGACCGGGGCGAGCAGTACGTC. Translation gives CASSLYQGDRGEQYV.

The rearrangement links TRBV5-3 to TRBJ1-1, with D maybe TRBD1 (5 bases). TRBV5-3 is sorted into the ORF group, with uncertain function. The V and J ends lost 0 bases and 5 bases respectively, with 11 bases between them. The CDR3 contains 14 residues. The CDR3: CARSLGRAATEAFF. DNA of the CDR3: TGTGCCAGAAGCTTGGGCAGGGCAGCAACTGAAGCTTTCTTT.

V is TRBV4-1 and J is TRBJ2-5; D gene unclear. V gave up 1 base and J gave up 2 bases, with 8 bases separating them. Germline assignment: CDR1 MGHRA and CDR2 YSYEKL. The CDR3 is made up of 14 amino acids. The DNA for the CDR3 is TGCGCCAGCAGCCAAGCCCCCGGGCAAGAGACCCAGTACTTC. This translates into CASSQAPGQETQYF.

This clonotype was picked up many times. The chain carries TRBV6-4 and TRBJ2-3, with 10 bases matching TRBD2. The CDR3 extends over 14 amino acids. Germline CDR1 reads MRHNA; CDR2 reads SNTAGT. The J segment lost 4 bases and the V segment lost 6 bases, leaving 4 bases of the junction unmatched. The CDR3 coding sequence is TGTGCCAGCAGCCGACTAGCGGGTCCAGATACGCAGTATTTT. It specifies CASSRLAGPDTQYF.

This clonotype was seen many times. The rearrangement links TRBV15 to TRBJ2-2; 9 positions match TRBD2. This CDR3 is built from 14 residues. The germline V gene has CDR1 LNHNV and CDR2 YYDKDF (reference sequence). The ends lost 7 bases at V and 4 bases at J; junction bases unmatched: 4. CDR3 bases: TGTGCCACCAATAGCGGGAGTGTCACCGGGGAGCTGTTTTTT. Protein: CATNSGSVTGELFF.

The table lists this clonotype with a few counts. The chain links TRBV6-5 to TRBJ2-3; TRBD2 agrees at 8 bases. The CDR3 covers 16 residues. CDR1 is MNHEY and CDR2 is SVGAGI in the germline V gene. Trimming took 1 base from V and 2 from J; bases not matched to a gene: 5. CDR3 protein: CASSYWGTRNTDTQYF. The CDR3 nucleotides read TGTGCCAGCAGTTACTGGGGGACTAGGAACACAGATACGCAGTATTTT.

J is TRBJ1-4 and V is TRBV5-1; 9 nucleotides line up with TRBD1. Germline loops: CDR1 SGHRS, CDR2 YFSETQ. CDR3 size: 15 residues. After removal of 6 bases from V and 5 bases from J, the junction contained 8 bases not matched to a gene. In DNA, the CDR3 is TGCGCCAGCACCCAATCCGGGACAGGGAATGAAAAACTGTTTTTT. Translated, it gives CASTQSGTGNEKLFF.

Many counts were recorded for this clonotype. This rearrangement joins TRBV12-3 or TRBV12-4 to TRBJ2-1, with 7 bases that match TRBD1. J gave up 6 bases and V 5 bases, and 7 bases lay outside the gene matches. This CDR3 is 14 amino acids long. This CDR3 is CASSPRDRLNEQFF. The CDR3 nucleotides are TGTGCCAGCAGTCCCCGGGACAGACTCAATGAGCAGTTCTTC.

This clonotype came up many times. The genes are TRBV12-3 or TRBV12-4 and TRBJ2-7; TRBD2 might be the D (6 bases). The CDR3 is 13 amino acids. V was cut by 5 bases and J by 7 bases, with 15 bases left in between. The CDR3 reads CASSLLAGGEQYF. The CDR3 nucleotides read TGTGCCAGCAGTCTCTTGGCCGGGGGTGAGCAGTACTTC.

This clonotype was detected many times. The V gene is TRBV24-1, the J gene TRBJ1-3; D call uncertain. This CDR3 is 15 amino acids long. The germline gives CDR1 KGHDR, CDR2 SFDVKD. Trimming left V 0 bases short and J 1 base short, with 6 bases between. The CDR3 DNA reads TGTGCCACCAGTGATTTGACGCAGTCTGGAAACACCATATATTTT. This translates into CATSDLTQSGNTIYF.

The table lists this clonotype with many counts. The chain links TRBV12-3 or TRBV12-4 to TRBJ2-3; the D gene is possibly TRBD2 (6 bases). V was cut by 3 bases and J by 0 bases, with 10 bases left in between. CDR3 length equals 15 residues. The CDR3 loop is CASSLAGMSTDTQYF. CDR3 DNA: TGTGCCAGCAGTTTGGCGGGGATGAGCACAGATACGCAGTATTTT.

V gene TRBV2 combines with J gene TRBJ1-2; D gene uncertain. The CDR3 loop spans 14 amino acids. The germline V and J ends were trimmed by 7 bases and 3 bases, with 15 bases remaining between them. In germline, CDR1 is SNHLY, CDR2 FYNNEI. CDR3 bases: TGTGCCAGCAACGGACCCCAGTTGGACTATGGCTACACCTTC. Protein product: CASNGPQLDYGYTF.

This clonotype was detected many times. V usage is TRBV15 and J usage is TRBJ2-1; D remains unclear. V was clipped by 3 bases and J by 4 bases, with 16 bases between them. This CDR3 comprises 16 residues. Germline V lookup: CDR1 LNHNV, CDR2 YYDKDF (reference sequence). CDR3 loop: CATSRPPAGRYNEQFF. The CDR3 DNA is TGTGCCACCAGCAGGCCCCCAGCAGGAAGATACAATGAGCAGTTCTTC. The entire variable domain, with the rest obtained from reference TRBV15 and TRBJ2-1, is as follows: DAMVIQNPRYQVTQFGKPVTLSCSQTLNHNVMYWYQQKSSQAPKLLFHYYDKDFNNEADTPDNFQSRRPNTSFCFLDIRSPGLGDTAMYLCATSRPPAGRYNEQFFGPGTRLTVL.

This clonotype came up many times. The chain has TRBV7-6 and TRBJ1-5; 8 bases fit TRBD1. The CDR3 contains 15 residues. Germline CDR1 SGHVS, CDR2 FNYEAQ. Trimming took 4 bases from V and 4 from J; bases not matched to a gene: 6. The CDR3 region has the DNA TGTGCCAGCAGCTCGCGGACAGGGAAGAATCAGCCCCAGCATTTT. Protein product: CASSSRTGKNQPQHF.

The chain links TRBV28 to TRBJ2-1; D is perhaps TRBD2 (6 bases). This CDR3 spans 17 amino acids. CDR1 is MDHEN and CDR2 is SYDVKM in the germline V gene. V gave up 5 bases and J gave up 6 bases, with 23 bases separating them. CDR3 bases: TGTGCCAGCAGTAAGACAGAGCCGGAGGGGTTAGGCAATGAGCAGTTCTTC. Translation gives CASSKTEPEGLGNEQFF.

This clonotype was observed a few times. CDR3 sequence reads: CSCRPSGGPEQFF. In DNA form, the CDR3 reads TGCAGCTGTAGACCTTCCGGGGGCCCTGAGCAGTTCTTC. The rearrangement joins TRBV29-1 to TRBJ2-1; either TRBD1 or TRBD2 may fit D (6 bases each). The V end lost 8 bases, the J end lost 9 bases, and 20 bases lay between the germline ends. The CDR3 contains 13 residues. Germline values: CDR1 SQVTM, CDR2 ANQGSEA.

This clonotype was counted only a few times. This chain links TRBV6-2 or TRBV6-3 with TRBJ2-3, with 8 nucleotides matching TRBD2. Germline V gives CDR1 MNHEY, CDR2 SVGEGT. With V trimmed by 2 bases and J by 6 bases, 7 bases remained unmatched. CDR3 size: 15 residues. CDR3 DNA sequence: TGTGCCAGCAGTTACCGCGGGACTAGTAAGGATACGCAGTATTTT. Amino acids: CASSYRGTSKDTQYF.